The 5 T cell receptor beta chains below come from one sample, sequenced in a study of identical twins. TCRdb independently ran MiXCR on the 5' RACE reads; one entry per CDR3 protein. This sample has under 450,000 distinct CDR3 sequences, with about a fifth found just once. Source material: naive T cells sorted from blood. The receptors shown here come from a man in his fifties in good health.

This clonotype was counted a few times. The genes are TRBV25-1 and TRBJ2-3; a weak D match, TRBD2 (6 bases). From germline, CDR1 is MGHDK and CDR2 SYGVNS. This CDR3 is 15 amino acids long. V lost 8 bases, J lost 0 bases, and 15 bases lay in between. Here the CDR3 reads CASAPWGTSTDTQYF. The CDR3 DNA sequence: TGTGCCAGCGCCCCTTGGGGGACTAGCACAGATACGCAGTATTTT.

The V gene is TRBV5-1, the J gene TRBJ2-7; the D gene is possibly TRBD2 (6 bases). Germline CDR1 and CDR2: SGHRS and YFSETQ. Trimming left V 5 bases short and J 2 bases short, with 11 bases between. The CDR3 consists of 13 residues. In DNA, the CDR3 is TGCGCCAGCAGAGTAGCGGAAACCTACGAGCAGTACTTC. Translation: CASRVAETYEQYF.

This clonotype has a count of ten or more. The V gene is TRBV20-1, the J gene TRBJ1-5, with 8 bases aligning to TRBD1. The CDR3 is 17 amino acids. From germline, CDR1 is DFQATT and CDR2 SNEGSKA (reference sequence). Germline trimming cut 3 bases from V and 0 bases from J; bases unmatched to any gene: 10. CDR3 region: CSARTRTGLYSNQPQHF. The CDR3 coding sequence is TGCAGTGCTAGGACAAGGACAGGGCTCTATAGCAATCAGCCCCAGCATTTT.

The chain uses TRBV20-1 and TRBJ2-1; D unresolved. CDR1 and CDR2 from the germline V gene are DFQATT and SNEGSKA (reference sequence). The CDR3 runs to 15 residues. V was pared by 3 bases and J by 0 bases, with 12 bases between. CDR3 in DNA: TGCAGTGCTAGGAGTACTGCAAGCTCCTACAATGAGCAGTTCTTC. This codes for CSARSTASSYNEQFF.

This clonotype was recorded a few times. The chain links TRBV27 to TRBJ2-1, with a tentative D call TRBD2 (7 bases). The CDR3 covers 16 residues. CDR1 is MNHEY and CDR2 is SMNVEV in the germline V gene (reference sequence). V shed 0 bases and J shed 4 bases, with 13 bases lying between them. CDR3 nucleotide sequence: TGTGCCAGCAGTTTATCGGGGGGGGGCCTGTACAATGAGCAGTTCTTC. Residues: CASSLSGGGLYNEQFF.